The following is a T cell receptor beta chain sequence with its context. Its target is not known. Sequential positive selection took CD4 T cells first, then CD8 T cells. The CDR3 covers 13 residues. Germline values: CDR1 MDHEN, CDR2 SYDVKM. Trimming shortened V by 4 bases and J by 3 bases, and 9 bases separated the two germline ends. These data belong to a study of naive and memory T cell subsets. Findings and caveats of the study: Findings for naive and memory subsets could not be checked against ground truth. Each distinct alpha or beta sequence counts as one clonotype. A few larger clonotypes appeared in naive repertoires, especially CD8, possibly memory cells re-expressing CD45RA.

Two oligonucleotides, mixed equimolar, formed the beta constant-region primer covering TRBC1 and TRBC2. One entry per CDR3 protein, called by TCRdb with MiXCR from the UMI-ligation and nested PCR reads. The sample gives 140,000 to 150,000 distinct CDR3 sequences, more than 15% of which show up once; about 0.14% is in the top ten. Sequencing input: naive CD4+ T cells from blood. The source of this sequence is a human donor in good health. This chain uses TRBV28 with TRBJ1-1; D not resolved. CDR3 nucleotides: TGTGCCAGCAGTTCACGGTGGTACACTGAAGCTTTCTTT. Translation: CASSSRWYTEAFF. The full variable domain, with the rest looked up from reference TRBV28 and TRBJ1-1, is DVKVTQSSRYLVKRTGEKVFLECVQDMDHENMFWYRQDPGLGLRLIYFSYDVKMKEKGDIPEGYSVSREKKERFSLILESASTNQTSMYLCASSSRWYTEAFFGQGTRLTVV.